This TCR beta chain stems from a study of blood T cell repertoires in COVID-19. Study details: From the United States, Italy and Spain came samples of acute and convalescent COVID-19. Sources were T cells, B-cell-depleted T cells, or PBMCs; the material itself was cDNA or gDNA.

Under the authors' procedure: Quantification of nucleated cells was approximated via reference gene primer amplification. Clones were sequenced by immunoSEQ multiplex PCR, and TCRdb holds only the in-frame ones, with some missing. V, J and clone size are those of that table, while D and trimming were read from the DNA. This sample has 200,000 to 250,000 clones, with 85% found just once. This CDR3 is built from 12 residues. The germline V gene encodes CDR1 LNHDA and CDR2 SQIVND (reference sequence). V lost 8 bases, J lost 7 bases, and 4 bases stayed unmatched. The TCR originated in a woman aged 55-69 years with active or convalescent COVID-19. The chain uses TRBV19 and TRBJ1-2, with TRBD1 matching over 10 bases. The specimen sequenced was peripheral blood. The CDR3 DNA reads as TGTGCCAGTCATGACAGGGGGCTTGGCTACACCTTC. This encodes CASHDRGLGYTF.